This T cell receptor (beta chain) was profiled in a study of T cell repertoires in cytomegalovirus infection. About the study: Public TCR beta signature analysis indicated the presence of both CMV infection and matching HLA type.

Study-wide results and caveats: Clonotypes of TCR beta that were HLA-C-restricted and CMV-specific dominated the ex vivo response.

As regards this clonotype: Its antigen is unidentified. A read error is possible here, since a much larger clone lies one base away.

A single record per CDR3 protein comes from TCRdb applying MiXCR to the reads. Among about 100,000 distinct CDR3 sequences, about 22% were seen once, and the ten largest hold 39%. This receptor was taken from a human donor in good health (CMV status not recorded). Some clones in this sample may be carry-over from other donors' samples. Sequenced sample: CD8+ T cells from PBMCs.

The CDR3 is CASSSRWTLSQNTGELFF. CDR3 sequence (DNA): TGTGCCAGCAGCTCCAGATGGACTCTATCGCAGAACACCGGGGAGCTGTTTTTT. V usage is TRBV7-6 and J usage is TRBJ2-2, with a tentative D call TRBD2 (5 bases). This CDR3 comprises 18 residues. Germline CDR1 SGHVS, CDR2 FNYEAQ. V lost 4 bases, J lost 1 base, and 19 bases lay in between.